The 21 T cell receptor beta chains listed next were all sequenced from one sample in a study of T cell responses to AZD1222 COVID-19 vaccine. Sequenced by immunoSEQ multiplex PCR; TCRdb stores in-frame clones only, minus some. Here the sample spans about 140,000 clones, more than 80% being singletons. The sample consisted of peripheral blood, taken on day 0 of AZD1222 vaccination. The source of these receptors is an adult in good health.

The chain is built from TRBV10-3 and TRBJ2-1; perhaps TRBD1 as D (6 bases). The germline V gene has CDR1 ENHRY and CDR2 SYGVKD. V was cut by 11 bases and J by 5 bases, with 13 bases left in between. The CDR3 extends over 12 amino acids. The CDR3 nucleotides read TGTGCCTCTAGTCACAGGGACAATGAGCAGTTCTTC. Residues: CASSHRDNEQFF.

The CDR3 spells CASSVSGSPMNTEAFF. CDR3 nucleotide sequence: TGTGCCAGCAGTGTCTCAGGATCCCCAATGAACACTGAAGCTTTCTTT. This chain uses TRBV6-1 with TRBJ1-1; no definite D call. Per the germline V gene, CDR1 is MNHNS and CDR2 is SASEGT. The CDR3 loop spans 16 amino acids. Deletions cut 4 bases from V and 0 bases from J, with 15 bases between.

The chain has TRBV28 and TRBJ1-6; 7 bases agree with TRBD1. V was clipped by 5 bases and J by 1 base; unmatched bases: 8. This CDR3 has 17 residues. Germline values: CDR1 MDHEN, CDR2 SYDVKM. This CDR3 is CASSPPRQGSYNSPLHF. The CDR3 coding sequence is TGTGCCAGCAGTCCACCTAGACAGGGATCCTATAATTCACCCCTCCACTTT. The whole variable domain, filled in from reference TRBV28 and TRBJ1-6, reads DVKVTQSSRYLVKRTGEKVFLECVQDMDHENMFWYRQDPGLGLRLIYFSYDVKMKEKGDIPEGYSVSREKKERFSLILESASTNQTSMYLCASSPPRQGSYNSPLHFGNGTRLTVT.

The chain has TRBV4-2 and TRBJ1-3; 7 bases match TRBD1. V was pared by 4 bases and J by 4 bases, with 10 bases of the junction left unmatched. There are 16 residues in the CDR3. Looked up from germline, CDR1 is LGHNA and CDR2 is YNFKEQ. As DNA, the CDR3 is TGTGCCAGCAGCCGGGACCGAACAGGGGTGGGAAACACCATATATTTT. It yields the protein CASSRDRTGVGNTIYF.

The chain couples TRBV2 to TRBJ2-2; no clear D. The CDR3 sequence is 13 residues long. V was clipped by 3 bases and J by 7 bases, with 9 bases between them. CDR1 and CDR2 (germline): SNHLY, FYNNEI. In nucleotides, the CDR3 is TGTGCCAGCAGTGAGGAAAGGAACGGGGAGCTGTTTTTT. Its protein product is CASSEERNGELFF.

The gene calls are TRBV28 and TRBJ2-2; 7 bases map to TRBD1. The CDR3 is made up of 15 amino acids. V gave up 4 bases and J gave up 0 bases; unmatched junction bases: 2. The germline CDR1 and CDR2 sequences are MDHEN and SYDVKM. The CDR3 region is CASSSTGANTGELFF. In nucleotides, the CDR3 is TGTGCCAGCAGTTCCACAGGGGCGAACACCGGGGAGCTGTTTTTT.

V is TRBV10-3 and J is TRBJ2-1; perhaps D is TRBD1 or TRBD2 (6 bases each). Between the trimmed V and J ends, which lost 2 bases and 4 bases, there was a span of 15 bases. Per the germline V gene, CDR1 is ENHRY and CDR2 is SYGVKD. The CDR3 length is 16 residues. CDR3 sequence reads: CAISEDLRGPYNEQFF. DNA for the CDR3: TGTGCCATCAGTGAGGATCTTCGGGGGCCATACAATGAGCAGTTCTTC.

V and J are TRBV6-6 and TRBJ1-2, with D unclear. This CDR3 region has 15 residues. V shed 0 bases and J shed 1 base, with 9 bases lying between them. Germline loops: CDR1 MNHNY, CDR2 SVGAGI (reference sequence). CDR3 coding DNA: TGTGCCAGCAGTTACTCGGACCAATTTAACTATGGCTACACCTTC. Protein sequence: CASSYSDQFNYGYTF.

V gene TRBV19 combines with J gene TRBJ1-1; weak D call: TRBD1 (6 bases). The CDR3 is 16 residues long. V lost 4 bases and J 0 bases, leaving 15 bases between the germline ends. Germline assignment: CDR1 LNHDA and CDR2 SQIVND (reference sequence). The CDR3 here is CASSTNLGQLNTEAFF. CDR3 DNA sequence: TGTGCCAGTAGTACGAACCTAGGACAGCTGAACACTGAAGCTTTCTTT.

The chain links TRBV4-1 to TRBJ2-7, with 9 positions matching TRBD1. From germline, CDR1 is MGHRA and CDR2 YSYEKL. J gave up 3 bases and V 1 base, and 4 bases lay outside the gene matches. The CDR3 has 15 residues. CDR3 DNA sequence: TGCGCCAGCAGCCAAGGACAGGGGGGGGGCTACGAGCAGTACTTC. Translating it yields CASSQGQGGGYEQYF.

The gene calls are TRBV19 and TRBJ2-1, with D perhaps matching TRBD1 (6 bases). Trimming pared 5 bases from V and 2 bases from J, leaving 22 bases between. The CDR3 is 18 residues long. Looked up from germline, CDR1 is LNHDA and CDR2 is SQIVND (reference sequence). CDR3 nucleotides: TGTGCCAGTAGTGTGTCCCCCTTGGGGGCGGCTCCCTACAATGAGCAGTTCTTC. Amino acid sequence: CASSVSPLGAAPYNEQFF.

The V call is TRBV5-1, the J call TRBJ1-1; D is possibly TRBD1 (5 bases). There are 15 residues in the CDR3. Germline V CDR1 and CDR2: SGHRS, YFSETQ. V lost 0 bases to trimming and J lost 4 bases, with 13 bases between them. The CDR3 region is CASSLAGGTPTEAFF. The CDR3, as DNA: TGCGCCAGCAGCTTGGCCGGGGGGACTCCCACTGAAGCTTTCTTT. Supplemented by reference TRBV5-1 and TRBJ1-1, the full variable domain reads KAGVTQTPRYLIKTRGQQVTLSCSPISGHRSVSWYQQTPGQGLQFLFEYFSETQRNKGNFPGRFSGRQFSNSRSEMNVSTLELGDSALYLCASSLAGGTPTEAFFGQGTRLTVV.

The chain's CDR3 is CASTPGWAYEQYF. For the CDR3, the DNA is TGTGCCAGCACCCCAGGATGGGCCTACGAGCAGTACTTC. The chain combines TRBV28 with TRBJ2-7; D ambiguous. CDR1 is MDHEN and CDR2 is SYDVKM in the germline V gene. This CDR3 region has 13 residues. The ends were cut back, 7 bases at V and 2 bases at J, with 12 bases in the middle.

The chain joins TRBV6-5 to TRBJ2-7; 10 nucleotides align to TRBD2. Looked up from germline, CDR1 is MNHEY and CDR2 is SVGAGI. The CDR3 spans 15 residues. Losses at the gene ends were 5 bases for V and 3 bases for J; bases not matched to a gene: 7. This CDR3 is CASSPLAGAFYEQYF. CDR3 nucleotide sequence: TGTGCCAGCAGTCCCCTAGCGGGGGCCTTCTACGAGCAGTACTTC.

V and J are TRBV11-2 and TRBJ2-2; D is unclear. Deletions cut 5 bases from V and 8 bases from J, with 15 bases between. Per germline, CDR1 SGHAT and CDR2 FQNNGV. There are 14 residues in the CDR3. CDR3 coding DNA: TGTGCCAGCAGCCTTATATCGTCCCTGGGGGAGCTGTTTTTT. Its protein product is CASSLISSLGELFF.

This clone has only one observation. This rearrangement joins TRBV10-3 to TRBJ1-6; 12 bases fit TRBD1. J was trimmed by 9 bases and V by 10 bases; bases with no gene match: 10. In germline, CDR1 is ENHRY, CDR2 SYGVKD. The CDR3 totals 15 residues. The CDR3 reads CATRGTGGFRSPLHF. In nucleotides, the CDR3 is TGTGCCACCCGGGGGACAGGGGGCTTTCGTTCACCCCTCCACTTT.

This chain uses TRBV15 with TRBJ2-7, with 11 nucleotides matching TRBD2. V dropped 0 bases and J dropped 8; count of bases not matched to a gene: 9. Germline CDR1 reads LNHNV; CDR2 reads YYDKDF (reference sequence). The CDR3 covers 16 residues. This chain's CDR3 is CATSRDPTSGGIQQYF. The CDR3 DNA sequence: TGTGCCACCAGCAGAGATCCAACTAGCGGGGGAATACAGCAGTACTTC.

This rearrangement joins TRBV30 to TRBJ2-1; D possibly corresponds to TRBD2 (7 bases). CDR3 length: 13 residues. The germline CDR1 and CDR2 sequences are GTSNPN and SVGIG (reference sequence). Trimming left V 4 bases short and J 5 bases short, with 12 bases between. Here the CDR3 reads CAWTRGGDNEQFF. The CDR3 coding sequence is TGTGCCTGGACCCGAGGGGGGGACAATGAGCAGTTCTTC.

The chain uses TRBV6-6 and TRBJ1-1, with D hard to call. The CDR3 is made up of 10 amino acids. Germline V CDR1 and CDR2: MNHNY, SVGAGI (reference sequence). V lost 7 bases and J 4 bases, leaving 4 bases between the germline ends. This chain's CDR3 is CASTTTEAFF. DNA for the CDR3: TGTGCCAGCACCACCACTGAAGCTTTCTTT.

V and J are TRBV28 and TRBJ1-5; D possibly corresponds to TRBD1 (5 bases). V lost 7 bases and J 5 bases, leaving 21 bases between the germline ends. The CDR3 has 16 amino acids. Germline V lookup: CDR1 MDHEN, CDR2 SYDVKM. This chain's CDR3 is CASTLGGAESYQPQHF. The CDR3 nucleotides read TGTGCCAGCACCCTAGGCGGGGCAGAATCCTATCAGCCCCAGCATTTT.

The table lists this clone with a count of one. The chain is built from TRBV30 and TRBJ2-1, with 9 bases aligning to TRBD2. CDR1 is GTSNPN, CDR2 SVGIG, per germline (reference sequence). CDR3 length: 12 residues. V trimming: 7 bases; J trimming: 5 bases; junction bases outside the gene matches: 3. CDR3 DNA sequence: TGTGCCTCAAGACTAGCGGACAATGAGCAGTTCTTC. Its translation: CASRLADNEQFF.